This T cell receptor (beta chain) was captured in a study of T cell responses to AZD1222 COVID-19 vaccine. CDR1 and CDR2 (germline): LGHDT, YNNKEL (reference sequence). J gave up 4 bases and V 4 bases, and 9 bases lay outside the gene matches. The length of the CDR3 is 15 residues. The repertoire was sequenced with immunoSEQ multiplex PCR; TCRdb's copy has only in-frame clones and lacks some. This sample has 150,000 to 200,000 clones, with 85% to 95% found just once. Sample: peripheral blood, taken on day 0 of AZD1222 vaccination. This clonotype was sampled from an adult in good health. V and J are TRBV3-1 (or the pseudogene TRBV3-2) and TRBJ1-2; 7 positions match TRBD1. CDR3 sequence reads: CASSPGGQSFYGYTF. The CDR3 DNA is TGTGCCAGCAGCCCCGGGGGACAGAGCTTCTATGGCTACACCTTC.